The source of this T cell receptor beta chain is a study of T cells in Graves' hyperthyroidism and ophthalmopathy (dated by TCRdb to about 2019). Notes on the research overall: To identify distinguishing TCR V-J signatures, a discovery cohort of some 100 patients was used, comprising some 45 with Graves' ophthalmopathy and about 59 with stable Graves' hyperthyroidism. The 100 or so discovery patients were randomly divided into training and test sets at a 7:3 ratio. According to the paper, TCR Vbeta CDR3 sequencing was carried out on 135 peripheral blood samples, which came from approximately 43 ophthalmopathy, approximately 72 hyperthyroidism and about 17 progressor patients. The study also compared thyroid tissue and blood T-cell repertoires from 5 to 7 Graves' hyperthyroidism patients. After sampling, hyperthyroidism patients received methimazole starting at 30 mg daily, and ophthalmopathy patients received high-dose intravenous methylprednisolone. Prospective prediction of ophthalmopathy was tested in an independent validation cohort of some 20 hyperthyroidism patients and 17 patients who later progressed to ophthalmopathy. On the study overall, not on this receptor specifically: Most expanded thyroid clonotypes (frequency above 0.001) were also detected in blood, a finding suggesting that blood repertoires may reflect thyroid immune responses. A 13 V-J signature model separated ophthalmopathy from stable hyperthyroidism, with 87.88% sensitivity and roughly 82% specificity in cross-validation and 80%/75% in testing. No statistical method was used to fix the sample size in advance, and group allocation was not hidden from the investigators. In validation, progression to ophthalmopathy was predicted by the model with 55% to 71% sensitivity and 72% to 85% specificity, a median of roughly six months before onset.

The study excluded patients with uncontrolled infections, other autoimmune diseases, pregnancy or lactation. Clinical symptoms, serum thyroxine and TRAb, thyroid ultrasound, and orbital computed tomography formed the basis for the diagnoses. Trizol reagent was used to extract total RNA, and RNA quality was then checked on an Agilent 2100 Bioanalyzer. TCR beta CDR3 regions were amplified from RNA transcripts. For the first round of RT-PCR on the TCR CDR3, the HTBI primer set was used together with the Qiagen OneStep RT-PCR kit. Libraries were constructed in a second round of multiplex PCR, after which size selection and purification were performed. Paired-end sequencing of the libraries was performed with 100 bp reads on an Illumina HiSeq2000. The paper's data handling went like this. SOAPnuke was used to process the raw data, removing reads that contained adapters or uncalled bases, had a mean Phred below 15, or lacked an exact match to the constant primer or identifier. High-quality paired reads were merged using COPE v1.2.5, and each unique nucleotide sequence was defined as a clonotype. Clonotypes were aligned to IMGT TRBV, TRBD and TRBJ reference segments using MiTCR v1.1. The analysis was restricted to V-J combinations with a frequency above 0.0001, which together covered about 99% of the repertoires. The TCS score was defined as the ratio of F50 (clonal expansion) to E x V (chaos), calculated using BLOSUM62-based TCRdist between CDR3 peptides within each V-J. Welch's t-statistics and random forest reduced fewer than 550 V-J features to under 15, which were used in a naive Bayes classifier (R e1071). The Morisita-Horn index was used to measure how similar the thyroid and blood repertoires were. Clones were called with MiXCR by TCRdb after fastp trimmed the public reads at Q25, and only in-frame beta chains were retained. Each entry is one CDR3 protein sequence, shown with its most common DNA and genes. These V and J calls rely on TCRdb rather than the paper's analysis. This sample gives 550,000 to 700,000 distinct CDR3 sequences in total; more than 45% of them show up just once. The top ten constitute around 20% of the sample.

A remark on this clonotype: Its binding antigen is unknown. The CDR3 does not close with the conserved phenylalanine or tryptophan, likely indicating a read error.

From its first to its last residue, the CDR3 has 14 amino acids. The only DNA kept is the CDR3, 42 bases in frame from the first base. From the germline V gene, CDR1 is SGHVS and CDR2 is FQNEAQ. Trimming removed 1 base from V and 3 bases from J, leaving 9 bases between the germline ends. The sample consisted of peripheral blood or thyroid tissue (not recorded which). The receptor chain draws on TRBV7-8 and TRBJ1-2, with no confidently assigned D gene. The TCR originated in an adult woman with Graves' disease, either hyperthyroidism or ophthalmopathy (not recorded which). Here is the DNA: TGTGCCAGCAGCTTAGGCGCTGGACACTATGGCTACACCCTC. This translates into CASSLGAGHYGYTL.